Below are 30 T cell receptor beta chains sequenced from a single sample in a study of OX40 agonist ivuxolimab in advanced cancers. Sequencing was performed with immunoSEQ multiplex PCR; in TCRdb, only in-frame clones are kept and a portion is missing. Here the sample spans roughly 67,000 clones, roughly 82% being singletons. This sample comprised CD4+ or CD8+ T cells sorted from blood, obtained in a trial of the OX40 agonist ivuxolimab. The receptors were gathered from an adult with an advanced solid tumor such as melanoma, head and neck, liver or kidney cancer.

V and J are TRBV18 and TRBJ1-3; possibly TRBD1 for D (6 bases). Trimming left V 3 bases short and J 2 bases short, with 17 bases between. From germline, CDR1 is KGHSH and CDR2 LQKENI. The CDR3 sequence is 17 residues long. CDR3 sequence (DNA): TGTGCCAGCTCACCCCTCGGGGGGCGGGGACCTGGAAACACCATATATTTT. Translation gives CASSPLGGRGPGNTIYF.

This clone appeared once. The chain joins TRBV20-1 to TRBJ2-5, with D unclear. The J call may not be correct, given that the DNA end is closer to TRBJ2-7. The CDR3 contains 11 residues. CDR1 and CDR2 from the germline V gene are DFQATT and SNEGSKA (reference sequence). CDR3: CSVVRTYEQYF. CDR3 DNA: TGCAGTGTGGTCAGAACTTACGAGCAGTACTTC.

The chain carries TRBV18 and TRBJ1-1; 9 bases align to TRBD1. The CDR3 contains 15 residues. Trimming removed 0 bases from V and 8 bases from J; junction bases left unmatched: 7. CDR1 KGHSH and CDR2 LQKENI come from the germline V gene. CDR3 in DNA: TGTGCCAGCTCACCACCGACAGGGGGACGGGGAGAAGCTTTCTTT. Translating it yields CASSPPTGGRGEAFF.

This clone was seen a single time. The chain links TRBV6-5 to TRBJ1-2; D possibly corresponds to TRBD1 (5 bases). The CDR3 length is 11 residues. Germline V lookup: CDR1 MNHEY, CDR2 SVGAGI. V was pared by 7 bases and J by 13 bases, with 16 bases between. CDR3 DNA: TGTGCCAGCACATTCCAGGGCCTTAGCACCTTC. Amino acids: CASTFQGLSTF.

The gene calls are TRBV29-1 and TRBJ2-7, with D perhaps TRBD1 or TRBD2 (7 bases each). Germline V lookup: CDR1 SQVTM, CDR2 ANQGSEA. The CDR3 totals 15 residues. Trimming pared 6 bases from V and 4 bases from J, leaving 22 bases between. The CDR3 bases are TGCAGCGTCTTTCTTAGGGGGCGCGGGAGTTACGAGCAGTACTTC. Encoded protein: CSVFLRGRGSYEQYF.

The rearrangement joins TRBV14 to TRBJ1-2; 7 nucleotides align to TRBD1. The CDR3 has 13 amino acids. The V gene's germline CDR1 is SGHDN and CDR2 FVKESK. Losses at the gene ends were 4 bases for V and 4 bases for J; bases not matched to a gene: 3. The CDR3 bases are TGTGCCAGCAGCCTAGGGACAGCCTATGGCTACACCTTC. Its protein product is CASSLGTAYGYTF.

The V call is TRBV28, the J call TRBJ2-2; a possible D gene is TRBD1 (5 bases). Trimming shortened V by 2 bases and J by 4 bases, and 17 bases separated the two germline ends. This CDR3 is built from 17 residues. Germline V lookup: CDR1 MDHEN, CDR2 SYDVKM. The CDR3 sequence is CASSLIWQGRSTGELFF. DNA for the CDR3: TGTGCCAGCAGTTTAATTTGGCAGGGTCGCTCCACCGGGGAGCTGTTTTTT.

This chain uses TRBV5-6 with TRBJ1-1; D is unresolved. The CDR3 contains 14 residues. Per the germline V gene, CDR1 is SGHDT and CDR2 is YYEEEE. V shed 4 bases and J shed 1 base, with 11 bases lying between them. This chain's CDR3 is CASSPRRGNTEAFF. The CDR3 DNA follows: TGTGCCAGCAGCCCAAGGCGGGGGAACACTGAAGCTTTCTTT.

The table lists this clone with a count of one. The V and J genes are TRBV19 and TRBJ1-1; 10 nucleotides agree with TRBD1. CDR3 length equals 17 residues. Germline loops: CDR1 LNHDA, CDR2 SQIVND (reference sequence). Unmatched junction bases numbered 9, after V lost 4 bases and J lost 1 base. Here the CDR3 DNA reads TGTGCCAGTAGTACGATGGACAGGGGGTTGAGGAACACTGAAGCTTTCTTT. Translation: CASSTMDRGLRNTEAFF. The full variable domain, with the rest looked up from reference TRBV19 and TRBJ1-1, is DGGITQSPKYLFRKEGQNVTLSCEQNLNHDAMYWYRQDPGQGLRLIYYSQIVNDFQKGDIAEGYSVSREKKESFPLTVTSAQKNPTAFYLCASSTMDRGLRNTEAFFGQGTRLTVV.

The genes are TRBV10-1 and TRBJ1-1, with a possible D match to TRBD1 (5 bases). Germline assignment: CDR1 WNHNN and CDR2 SYGVQD (reference sequence). CDR3 length: 17 residues. The V end was cut by 2 bases, the J end by 0 bases, with 16 bases between. In DNA, the CDR3 is TGCGCCAGCAGTGAGAAGCGATTGGGACCGATGAACACTGAAGCTTTCTTT. Residues: CASSEKRLGPMNTEAFF.

The chain couples TRBV19 to TRBJ1-5, with 9 positions matching TRBD1. The CDR3 runs 15 residues. J was trimmed by 7 bases and V by 5 bases; bases with no gene match: 9. Germline V CDR1 and CDR2: LNHDA, SQIVND (reference sequence). The CDR3 protein is CASSLTGTGIQPQHF. The CDR3 coding sequence is TGTGCCAGTAGTCTGACCGGGACAGGGATACAGCCCCAGCATTTT.

This clone has just one count. The rearrangement uses TRBV10-2 and TRBJ1-1, with 7 bases aligning to TRBD1. V lost 2 bases and J lost 4; bases outside the gene matches: 7. From germline, CDR1 is WSHSY and CDR2 SAAADI. The CDR3 loop spans 15 amino acids. The CDR3, as DNA: TGCGCCAGCAGTGAGATGGTGACAGGGTCCACTGAAGCTTTCTTT. Protein: CASSEMVTGSTEAFF.

DNA of the CDR3: TGTGCCAGCAGTTTAGGCTGGGGGGAGACCCAGTACTTC. Translating it yields CASSLGWGETQYF. The chain carries TRBV27 and TRBJ2-5, with D perhaps given as TRBD1 or TRBD2 (5 bases each). V was trimmed by 2 bases and J by 5 bases, leaving 9 bases between them. Germline V gives CDR1 MNHEY, CDR2 SMNVEV (reference sequence). The CDR3 contains 13 residues.

Notes on this clone: A much larger clonotype is one base distant, so this may be a read error. The chain employs TRBV28 and TRBJ1-5; D call uncertain. Germline values: CDR1 MDHEN, CDR2 SYDVKM. V lost 5 bases and J 0 bases, leaving 5 bases between the germline ends. CDR3 size: 13 residues. The CDR3: CASSPDSNQPQHF. The DNA of the CDR3 is TGTGCCAGCAGTCCAGATAGCAATCAGCCCCAGCATTTT.

This clone occurred many times. V is TRBV11-2 and J is TRBJ1-6; TRBD1 aligns across 7 bases. Germline loops: CDR1 SGHAT, CDR2 FQNNGV. With 4 bases clipped from V and 9 bases from J, the junction kept 6 bases outside the gene matches. The CDR3 extends over 14 amino acids. The CDR3 spells CASSYDRVSSPLHF. CDR3 nucleotides: TGTGCCAGCAGCTATGACAGGGTTAGTTCACCCCTCCACTTT.

The V and J genes are TRBV29-1 and TRBJ2-3; no definite D call. Trimming took 0 bases from V and 2 from J, leaving 15 bases between them. Germline V CDR1 and CDR2: SQVTM, ANQGSEA. The CDR3 spans 16 residues. The CDR3 bases are TGCAGCGTTGAAGATTTCGCAACTCGGGCCACAGATACGCAGTATTTT. Its protein product is CSVEDFATRATDTQYF.

The count of this clone is one. The chain recombines TRBV27 with TRBJ1-3, with a weak D call TRBD1 (5 bases). Germline V CDR1 and CDR2: MNHEY, SMNVEV (reference sequence). CDR3 size: 15 residues. The germline V and J ends were trimmed by 5 bases and 0 bases, with 11 bases remaining between them. The CDR3 reads CASSPGAYSGNTIYF. CDR3 in DNA: TGTGCCAGCAGTCCCGGGGCATACTCTGGAAACACCATATATTTT.

CDR3 coding DNA: TGTGCCAGCAGCTTCGGACGGACTTACAATGAGCAGTTCTTC. Translation: CASSFGRTYNEQFF. This chain uses TRBV7-8 with TRBJ2-1, with D possibly being TRBD2 (5 bases). Trimming removed 3 bases from V and 4 bases from J, with 10 bases in between. CDR3 length: 14 amino acids. Germline loops: CDR1 SGHVS, CDR2 FQNEAQ. The variable domain in full, with the rest retrieved from reference TRBV7-8 and TRBJ2-1, is GAGVSQSPRYKVAKRGQDVALRCDPISGHVSLFWYQQALGQGPEFLTYFQNEAQLDKSGLPSDRFFAERPEGSVSTLKIQRTQQEDSAVYLCASSFGRTYNEQFFGPGTRLTVL.

The gene calls are TRBV27 and TRBJ2-2, with 9 bases lining up with TRBD1. Germline values: CDR1 MNHEY, CDR2 SMNVEV (reference sequence). The CDR3 has 15 residues. Unmatched junction bases numbered 7, after V lost 5 bases and J lost 6 bases. The CDR3 reads CASSLTGGAPGELFF. The DNA for the CDR3 is TGTGCCAGCAGTCTAACAGGGGGCGCCCCCGGGGAGCTGTTTTTT.

The V call is TRBV19, the J call TRBJ1-5; D may be TRBD1 (5 bases). The CDR3 is 12 residues long. Trimming left V 8 bases short and J 6 bases short, with 11 bases between. CDR1 LNHDA and CDR2 SQIVND come from the germline V gene (reference sequence). The DNA of the CDR3 is TGTGCCAGTGCAGGGTTAAGTCAGCCCCAGCATTTT. This codes for CASAGLSQPQHF. Full variable domain (outside the CDR3, taken from reference TRBV19 and TRBJ1-5): DGGITQSPKYLFRKEGQNVTLSCEQNLNHDAMYWYRQDPGQGLRLIYYSQIVNDFQKGDIAEGYSVSREKKESFPLTVTSAQKNPTAFYLCASAGLSQPQHFGDGTRLSIL.

The V call is TRBV5-1, the J call TRBJ2-1; no clear D gene. The CDR3 length is 13 residues. Per the germline V gene, CDR1 is SGHRS and CDR2 is YFSETQ. Deletions cut 0 bases from V and 5 bases from J, with 6 bases between. The CDR3 loop reads CASSLGMDNEQFF. The CDR3 DNA is TGCGCCAGCAGCTTGGGTATGGACAATGAGCAGTTCTTC.

Comment on this clone: Other DNA variants within this sample encode the same CDR3. V is TRBV7-3 and J is TRBJ1-1, with TRBD1 as a possible D gene (5 bases). The CDR3 has 13 residues. V gave up 3 bases and J gave up 3 bases, with 8 bases separating them. Per germline, CDR1 SGHTA and CDR2 FQGTGA. CDR3 DNA: TGTGCCAGCAGCTTTTTAGGGGACACTGAAGCTTTCTTT. Translated: CASSFLGDTEAFF.

This clone was observed a single time. The chain's CDR3 is CASSQGRLPPNVLTF. CDR3 coding DNA: TGTGCCAGCAGCCAGGGGCGTCTTCCACCCAACGTCCTGACTTTC. The J gene is TRBJ2-6, the V gene TRBV7-8; D is perhaps TRBD1 (6 bases). The CDR3 extends over 15 amino acids. Looked up from germline, CDR1 is SGHVS and CDR2 is FQNEAQ. Trimming removed 5 bases from V and 8 bases from J, with 16 bases in between.

The chain couples TRBV18 to TRBJ2-3; no clear D gene. Germline loops: CDR1 KGHSH, CDR2 LQKENI. The CDR3 consists of 15 residues. V dropped 3 bases and J dropped 1 base, with 11 bases sitting between them. The CDR3 spells CASSPSYQGTDTQYF. In DNA form, the CDR3 reads TGTGCCAGCTCACCGTCCTATCAGGGCACAGATACGCAGTATTTT.

The rearrangement joins TRBV9 to TRBJ2-7; 9 bases line up with TRBD2. Germline lookup yields CDR1 SGDLS and CDR2 YYNGEE. Trimming at V came to 3 bases and at J to 4 bases, leaving 8 bases not matched to a gene. The CDR3 consists of 15 residues. CDR3 loop: CASSEGGLARYEQYF. CDR3 sequence (DNA): TGTGCCAGCAGCGAGGGAGGACTAGCGAGATACGAGCAGTACTTC.

In its sample, this clone was seen a few times. CDR3 bases: TGTGCCAGCAGCCCGACGGACGGCTACAATCAGCCCCAGCATTTT. This translates into CASSPTDGYNQPQHF. J is TRBJ1-5 and V is TRBV28, with D unresolved. CDR3 length: 15 amino acids. V shed 6 bases and J shed 3 bases, with 15 bases lying between them. The germline V gene has CDR1 MDHEN and CDR2 SYDVKM.

This clone was recorded a few times. One junction end disagrees with the germline gene, perhaps due to a read error. The chain links TRBV10-3 to TRBJ2-7, with D perhaps TRBD2 (6 bases). The CDR3 sequence is 14 residues long. Germline V gives CDR1 ENHRY, CDR2 SYGVKD. The CDR3 here is CAISEGGSSNEQYF. The CDR3 region has the DNA TGTGCCATCAGTGAGGGGGGGAGCTCCAACGAGCAGTACTTC.

The V gene is TRBV9, the J gene TRBJ2-2; TRBD2 agrees at 12 bases. Germline V gene lookup returns CDR1 SGDLS and CDR2 YYNGEE. CDR3 length: 16 amino acids. Unmatched junction bases numbered 7, after V lost 4 bases and J lost 6 bases. The CDR3 sequence: CASSSRTSGESGELFF. The CDR3, as DNA: TGTGCCAGCAGCTCGCGGACTAGCGGGGAATCCGGGGAGCTGTTTTTT.

The chain joins TRBV4-3 to TRBJ1-4; 10 bases are shared with TRBD1. The trim removed 4 bases at V and 6 bases at J, leaving 8 bases unmatched. The CDR3 spans 16 residues. Looked up from germline, CDR1 is LGHNA and CDR2 is YSLEER. In DNA, the CDR3 is TGCGCCAGCAGCCCAAGATCTGGGACAGGGGATGAAAAACTGTTTTTT. Its protein product is CASSPRSGTGDEKLFF.

The genes are TRBV15 and TRBJ1-1; no firm D call. CDR3 length equals 16 residues. CDR1 and CDR2 from the germline V gene are LNHNV and YYDKDF (reference sequence). The V and J ends lost 4 bases and 8 bases respectively, with 23 bases between them. The CDR3 DNA sequence: TGTGCCACCAGCACCAAGTACGGCGATTTGAGCCAGGAAGCTTTCTTT. Encoded protein: CATSTKYGDLSQEAFF.